Listed below are T cell receptor beta chains from one sample, sequenced in a study of Ad26.COV2.S vaccination and SARS-CoV-2 variants. Libraries were prepared by immunoSEQ multiplex PCR; TCRdb keeps only in-frame clonotypes and omits some of them. The repertoire holds 350,000 to 500,000 clones, roughly 91% seen once, with less than 4.5% in the top ten. The starting material was peripheral blood, obtained in a trial of Ad26.COV2.S vaccine versus placebo. These receptors were obtained from a person between 18 and 65 years old who received the Ad26.COV2.S COVID-19 vaccine or a placebo. The CDR3 runs from the conserved cysteine through the conserved F or W. D genes are given only for firm matches. Rows may omit the clone size; those that give it use once, few, many or a size class.

V gene	clone size	J gene	D gene	CDR3 DNA	CDR3 protein
TRBV5-4	once	TRBJ2-1	TRBD1	TGTGCCAGCGGGACCCCGGGACAGGGGGCAAAGGAGCAGTTCTTC	CASGTPGQGAKEQFF
TRBV6-5	NA	TRBJ2-3	NA	TGTGCCAGCAGTTACATAGGGGCAGATACGCAGTATTTT	CASSYIGADTQYF
TRBV7-8	NA	TRBJ1-2	NA	TGTGCCAGCAGCTTAGAGGGTTTCTATGGCTACACCTTC	CASSLEGFYGYTF
TRBV4-1	NA	TRBJ2-1	NA	TGCGCCAGCAGCCAAGAAGCTCTAGTTGAGCAGTTCTTC	CASSQEALVEQFF
TRBV2	NA	TRBJ2-3	NA	TGTGCCAGCAGTCTAGGGGGAGGAAGCACAGATACGCAGTATTTT	CASSLGGGSTDTQYF
TRBV5-1	once	TRBJ1-4	NA	TGCGCCAGCAGCTCAGGGCTCGGTGAAAAACTGTTTTTT	CASSSGLGEKLFF
TRBV9	NA	TRBJ2-3	TRBD2	TGTGCCAGCAGCGTAGGACAGGGTCTTGGAATAGCGGGGGGCACAGATACGCAGTATTTT	CASSVGQGLGIAGGTDTQYF
TRBV7-2	NA	TRBJ1-2	TRBD1	TGTGCCAGCAGCTTTCAGGGGGCCGATGGCTACACCTTC	CASSFQGADGYTF
TRBV12-5	NA	TRBJ2-3	NA	TGTGCTAGTGGTTGGTGGGGGGATACGCAGTATTTT	CASGWWGDTQYF
TRBV19	NA	TRBJ1-5	NA	TGTGCCAGTAGTGATTGGGGTGACCCGAATCAGCCCCAGCATTTT	CASSDWGDPNQPQHF
TRBV7-3	NA	TRBJ2-5	NA	TGTGCCAGCAGCCCCAGGGATGTGGGAGGGGGGAAGACCCAGTACTTC	CASSPRDVGGGKTQYF
TRBV10-3	NA	TRBJ2-3	TRBD1	TGTGCCATCGGTGGACAGGGAGTCACAGATACGCAGTATTTT	CAIGGQGVTDTQYF
TRBV7-2	NA	TRBJ2-3	TRBD1	TGTGCCAGCAGCACCAGACAGGGGGCGGTCACAGATACGCAGTATTTT	CASSTRQGAVTDTQYF
TRBV18	NA	TRBJ2-7	TRBD1	TGTGCCAGCTCACCACCAAGCCAGGGGGCCTACGAGCAGTACTTC	CASSPPSQGAYEQYF
TRBV12-3/TRBV12-4	NA	TRBJ2-2	NA	TGTGCCAGCAGTACAAACACCGGGGAGCTGTTTTTT	CASSTNTGELFF
TRBV7-9	NA	TRBJ2-5	NA	TGTGCCAGCAGTGCTCCCGGGGAGGATGGGGAGACCCAGTACTTC	CASSAPGEDGETQYF
TRBV15	NA	TRBJ2-7	NA	TGTGCCACCACTGCAGGGGGGTATTATCAAGAGCAGTACTTC	CATTAGGYYQEQYF
TRBV6-1	NA	TRBJ2-7	TRBD1	TGTGCCAGCAGTGAAAGCGGGACAGGGGAAGAGCAGTACTTC	CASSESGTGEEQYF
TRBV14	NA	TRBJ1-1	NA	TGTGCCAGCAGCCAAGATTCACGGGTTTCCGGGAACACTGAAGCTTTCTTT	CASSQDSRVSGNTEAFF
TRBV7-3	NA	TRBJ1-1	TRBD1	TGTGCCAGCAGCACAGGACAGGGCGCTGAAGCTTTCTTT	CASSTGQGAEAFF
TRBV4-1	NA	TRBJ2-3	TRBD2	TGCGCCAGCAGCCAAGGTTCAGCGGGAGACACAGATACGCAGTATTTT	CASSQGSAGDTDTQYF